The 17 T cell receptor beta chains below come from one sample, sequenced in a study of regulatory T cells in long-lasting Graves disease. The time point denotes: persistent/refractory GD, antithyroid drugs over 5 years with positive TRAb. RNA from PBMCs was the source of the TCR library. The authors built TCR beta libraries using iRepertoire HTBI primers and Arm-PCR of CDR3 regions. Each CDR3 protein gets one entry after TCRdb re-called the multiplex PCR reads with MiXCR. The sample carries about 470,000 distinct CDR3 sequences, less than 25% recorded once. The material was peripheral blood mononuclear cells (PBMCs), obtained when the disease was refractory, from a patient treated with antithyroid drugs. The receptors were sampled from a female donor with Graves disease.

Concerning this clonotype: A much larger clone lies a single base off, so this may be a read error. The chain carries TRBV6-1 and TRBJ1-5; TRBD1 matches at 10 bases. The germline gives CDR1 MNHNS, CDR2 SASEGT. This CDR3 contains 16 residues. CDR3 nucleotides: TGTGCCGGCAGCTGGGGGGGACAGGGGCGCAATCAGCCCCAGCATTTT. Its protein is CAGSWGGQGRNQPQHF.

The chain is built from TRBV6-1 and TRBJ2-7; no clear D gene. This CDR3 region has 12 residues. Trimming left V 5 bases short and J 6 bases short, with 11 bases between. Per germline, CDR1 MNHNS and CDR2 SASEGT. CDR3 nucleotides: TGTGCCAGCAGTCCAGATGGGCTCGAGCAGTACTTC. Translation gives CASSPDGLEQYF.

The chain couples TRBV20-1 to TRBJ1-5, with a weak D call TRBD1 (5 bases). CDR3 length equals 16 residues. V lost 3 bases to trimming and J lost 1 base, with 16 bases between them. From germline, CDR1 is DFQATT and CDR2 SNEGSKA (reference sequence). This chain's CDR3 is CSASHLGQGSNQPQHF. CDR3 coding DNA: TGCAGTGCTAGCCATTTGGGGCAGGGAAGCAATCAGCCCCAGCATTTT.

J is TRBJ1-1 and V is TRBV7-9; 9 positions agree with TRBD1. CDR3 length equals 15 residues. V lost 0 bases to trimming and J lost 4 bases; unmatched junction nucleotides: 3. The germline CDR1 and CDR2 sequences are SEHNR and FQNEAQ (reference sequence). CDR3 sequence: CASSLAGTGPTEAFF. CDR3 coding DNA: TGTGCCAGCAGCTTAGCCGGGACAGGGCCCACTGAAGCTTTCTTT.

At least ten counts were recorded for this clonotype. This sequence joins TRBV19 and TRBJ1-1; TRBD1 matches 9 bases. The CDR3 consists of 16 residues. CDR1 is LNHDA, CDR2 SQIVND, per germline (reference sequence). The trim removed 4 bases at V and 2 bases at J, leaving 8 bases unmatched. The CDR3 sequence is CASSTSWGQGNTEAFF. The CDR3 region has the DNA TGTGCCAGTAGTACATCCTGGGGACAGGGAAACACTGAAGCTTTCTTT.

This clonotype was found many times. The junction differs from germline at one of its ends, possibly a read error. The chain carries TRBV20-1 and TRBJ1-2; D might be TRBD1 (5 bases). Germline-derived CDR1 and CDR2 are DFQATT and SNEGSKA (reference sequence). The CDR3 sequence is 13 residues long. The CDR3 DNA sequence: TGCAGTGTGGCAGGGACCGCTAACGATGGCTACACCTTC. It specifies CSVAGTANDGYTF.

This clonotype was seen at least ten times. V and J are TRBV12-3 or TRBV12-4 and TRBJ1-1; D perhaps matches TRBD1 (6 bases). This CDR3 has 12 amino acids. Deletions cut 7 bases from V and 7 bases from J, with 13 bases between. CDR3 in DNA: TGTGCCAGCACACCGGGACACCTTGAAGCTTTCTTT. Protein: CASTPGHLEAFF.

The rearrangement uses TRBV11-2 and TRBJ2-1; maybe TRBD2 (5 bases). Germline assignment: CDR1 SGHAT and CDR2 FQNNGV. Trimming took off 0 bases at V and 6 bases at J, with 6 bases between the two ends. This CDR3 comprises 13 residues. The CDR3 spells CASSLEAANEQFF. For the CDR3, the DNA is TGTGCCAGCAGCTTAGAAGCGGCCAATGAGCAGTTCTTC.

This clonotype was picked up a small number of times. This chain uses TRBV29-1 with TRBJ1-5; no clear D gene. V gave up 7 bases and J gave up 11 bases, with 18 bases separating them. Germline V gene lookup returns CDR1 SQVTM and CDR2 ANQGSEA. The CDR3 length is 12 residues. Written as DNA, the CDR3 is TGCAGCGCCGCCGCCCCAGAGGGAGCCCAGCATTTT. Residues: CSAAAPEGAQHF.

This clonotype has a handful of counts. The rearrangement joins TRBV20-1 to TRBJ2-7; 9 nucleotides agree with TRBD2. The V gene end was trimmed by 4 bases and the J gene end by 5 bases; junction bases not matched to a gene: 9. Germline V lookup: CDR1 DFQATT, CDR2 SNEGSKA (reference sequence). This CDR3 region has 14 residues. This CDR3 reads CSATTLAGSDEQYF. CDR3 nucleotide sequence: TGCAGTGCTACGACTCTAGCGGGGAGCGACGAGCAGTACTTC.

This clonotype has only a few counts. The V and J genes are TRBV5-4 and TRBJ2-4; D could derive from TRBD1 or TRBD2 (5 bases each). CDR1 SGHNT and CDR2 YYREEE come from the germline V gene (reference sequence). The CDR3 has 15 residues. Trimming removed 6 bases from V and 5 bases from J, with 18 bases in between. This CDR3 reads CASTRDPRMENIQYF. The CDR3 coding sequence is TGTGCCAGCACTAGGGACCCACGAATGGAAAACATTCAGTACTTC.

The CDR3 region has the DNA TGTGCCACCAGCAGGGGGAACTACAATGAGCAGTTCTTC. Protein: CATSRGNYNEQFF. The chain joins TRBV15 to TRBJ2-1; no firm D call. CDR3 size: 13 residues. CDR1 LNHNV and CDR2 YYDKDF come from the germline V gene (reference sequence). V was pared by 3 bases and J by 3 bases, with 6 bases between. Supplemented by reference TRBV15 and TRBJ2-1, the full variable domain reads DAMVIQNPRYQVTQFGKPVTLSCSQTLNHNVMYWYQQKSSQAPKLLFHYYDKDFNNEADTPDNFQSRRPNTSFCFLDIRSPGLGDTAMYLCATSRGNYNEQFFGPGTRLTVL.

The sample holds a few counts of this clonotype. The chain combines TRBV27 with TRBJ2-3, with 8 bases that match TRBD2. V was clipped by 1 base and J by 2 bases; unmatched bases: 11. This CDR3 is 18 amino acids long. Germline V gives CDR1 MNHEY, CDR2 SMNVEV (reference sequence). CDR3 coding DNA: TGTGCCAGCAGTTTATTGGCCACGGGAGGGCCCATCACAGATACGCAGTATTTT. As protein: CASSLLATGGPITDTQYF.

This clonotype has ten or more counts. The genes are TRBV2 and TRBJ2-3; 14 bases agree with TRBD2. Germline loops: CDR1 SNHLY, CDR2 FYNNEI. The ends lost 4 bases at V and 5 bases at J; junction bases unmatched: 8. This CDR3 is 17 amino acids long. The CDR3 DNA follows: TGTGCCAGCAGTGGGACTAGCGGGAGGCCTGCGGGAGATACGCAGTATTTT. Translation: CASSGTSGRPAGDTQYF.

V and J are TRBV29-1 and TRBJ2-2; maybe TRBD2 (6 bases). CDR3 size: 14 residues. Germline CDR1 reads SQVTM; CDR2 reads ANQGSEA. The V end lost 6 bases, the J end lost 4 bases, and 15 bases lay between the germline ends. The CDR3 here is CSVRESRVTGELFF. The CDR3 coding sequence is TGCAGCGTCCGGGAGAGCCGCGTCACCGGGGAGCTGTTTTTT.

This clonotype has at least ten counts. The V call is TRBV6-2 or TRBV6-3, the J call TRBJ1-5; TRBD1 aligns across 8 bases. The CDR3 loop spans 15 amino acids. In germline, CDR1 is MNHEY, CDR2 SVGEGT. Trimming took 0 bases from V and 7 from J; bases not matched to a gene: 5. The CDR3 DNA is TGTGCCAGCAGTTACTCTGGACAGGGCGGACAGCCCCAGCATTTT. Protein sequence: CASSYSGQGGQPQHF.

A word on this clonotype: It may be a read error: a sequence one base away is much more abundant. The chain recombines TRBV25-1 with TRBJ1-6; D might be TRBD1 (5 bases). Germline CDR1 and CDR2: MGHDK and SYGVNS. The CDR3 has 17 amino acids. The CDR3 spells CASRAPGIRSYNSHLHF. CDR3 DNA: TGTGCCAGCAGAGCCCCAGGGATTCGATCCTATAATTCACACCTCCACTTT.